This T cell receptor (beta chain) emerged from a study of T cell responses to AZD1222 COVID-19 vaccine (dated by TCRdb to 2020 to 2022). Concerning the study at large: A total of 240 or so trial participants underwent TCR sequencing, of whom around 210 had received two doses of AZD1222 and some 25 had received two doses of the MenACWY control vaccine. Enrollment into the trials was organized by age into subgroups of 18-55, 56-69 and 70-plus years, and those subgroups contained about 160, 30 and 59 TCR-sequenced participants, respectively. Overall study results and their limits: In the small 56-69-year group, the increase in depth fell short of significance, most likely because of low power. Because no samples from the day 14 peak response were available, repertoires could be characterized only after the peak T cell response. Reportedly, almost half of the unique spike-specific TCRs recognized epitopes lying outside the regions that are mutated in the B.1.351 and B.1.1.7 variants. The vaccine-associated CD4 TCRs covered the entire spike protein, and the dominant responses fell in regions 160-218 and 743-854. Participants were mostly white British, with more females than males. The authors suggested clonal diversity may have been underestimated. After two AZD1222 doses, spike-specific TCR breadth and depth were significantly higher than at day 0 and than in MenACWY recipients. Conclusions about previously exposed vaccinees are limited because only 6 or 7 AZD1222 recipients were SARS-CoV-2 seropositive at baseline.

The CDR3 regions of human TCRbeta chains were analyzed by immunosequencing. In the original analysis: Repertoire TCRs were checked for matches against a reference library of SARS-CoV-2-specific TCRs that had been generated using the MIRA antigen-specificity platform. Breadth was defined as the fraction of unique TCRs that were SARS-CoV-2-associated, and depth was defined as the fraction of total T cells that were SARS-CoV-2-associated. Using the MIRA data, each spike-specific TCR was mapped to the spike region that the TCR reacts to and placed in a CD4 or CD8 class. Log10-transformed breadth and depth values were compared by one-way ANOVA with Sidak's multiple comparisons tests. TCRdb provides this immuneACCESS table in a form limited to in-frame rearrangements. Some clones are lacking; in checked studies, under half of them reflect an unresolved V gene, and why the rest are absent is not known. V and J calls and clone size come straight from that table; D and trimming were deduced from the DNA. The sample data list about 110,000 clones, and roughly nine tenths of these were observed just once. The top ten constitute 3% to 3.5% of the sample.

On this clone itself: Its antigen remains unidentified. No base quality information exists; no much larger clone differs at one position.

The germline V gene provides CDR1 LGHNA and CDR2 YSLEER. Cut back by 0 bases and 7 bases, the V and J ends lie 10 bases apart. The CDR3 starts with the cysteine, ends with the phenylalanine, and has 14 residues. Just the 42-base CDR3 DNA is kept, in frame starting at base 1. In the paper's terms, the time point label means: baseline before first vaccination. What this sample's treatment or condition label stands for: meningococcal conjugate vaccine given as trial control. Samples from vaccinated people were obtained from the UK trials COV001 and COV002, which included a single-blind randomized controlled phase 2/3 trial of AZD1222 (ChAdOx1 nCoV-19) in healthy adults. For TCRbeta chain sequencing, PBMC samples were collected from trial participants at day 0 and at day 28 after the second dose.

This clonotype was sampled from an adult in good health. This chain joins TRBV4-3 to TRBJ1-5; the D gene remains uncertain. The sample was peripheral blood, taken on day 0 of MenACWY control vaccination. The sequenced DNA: TGCGCCAGCAGCCAAGATTGGTTCTCCCAGCCCCAGCATTTT. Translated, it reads CASSQDWFSQPQHF.